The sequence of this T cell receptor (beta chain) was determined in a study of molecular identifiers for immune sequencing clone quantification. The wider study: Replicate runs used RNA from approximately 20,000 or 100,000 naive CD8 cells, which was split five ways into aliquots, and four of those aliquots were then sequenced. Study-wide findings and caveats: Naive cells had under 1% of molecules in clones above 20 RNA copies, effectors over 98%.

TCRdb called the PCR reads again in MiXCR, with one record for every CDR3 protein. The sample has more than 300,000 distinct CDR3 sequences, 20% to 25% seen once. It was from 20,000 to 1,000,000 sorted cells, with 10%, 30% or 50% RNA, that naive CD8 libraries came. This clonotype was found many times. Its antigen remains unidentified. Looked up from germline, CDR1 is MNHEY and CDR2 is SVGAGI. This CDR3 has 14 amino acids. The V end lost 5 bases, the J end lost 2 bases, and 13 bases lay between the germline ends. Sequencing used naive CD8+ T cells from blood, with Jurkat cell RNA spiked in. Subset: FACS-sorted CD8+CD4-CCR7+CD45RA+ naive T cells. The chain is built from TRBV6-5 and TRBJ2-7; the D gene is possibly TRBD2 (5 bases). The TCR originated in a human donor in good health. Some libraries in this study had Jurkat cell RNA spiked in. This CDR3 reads CASSTNPGAYEQYF. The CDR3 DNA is TGTGCCAGCAGTACCAACCCCGGGGCCTACGAGCAGTACTTC.